This T cell receptor (beta chain) was sequenced in a study of T-cell reconstitution after alpha-beta-depleted transplantation in children. Germline V gene data show CDR1 as SGHAT and CDR2 as FQNNGV. Trimming cost V 3 bases and J 8 bases, with 19 bases left between them. The CDR3 length is 15 residues. Unique molecular identifiers were incorporated when the TCRbeta library was constructed. TCRdb reprocessed the PCR reads via MiXCR and lists one record per CDR3 protein. The table shows some 340,000 distinct CDR3 sequences, with 10% occurring only once. The source was PBMCs from the stem cell graft donor, collected from the stem cell graft. The receptor was isolated from a human donor who donated a stem cell graft to a child with acute lymphoblastic leukemia. V is TRBV11-2 and J is TRBJ1-2; the D gene is possibly TRBD1 (6 bases). CDR3 loop: CASSLGRGRGVGYTF. In DNA form, the CDR3 reads TGTGCCAGCAGCTTGGGCAGGGGAAGGGGAGTGGGCTACACCTTC.